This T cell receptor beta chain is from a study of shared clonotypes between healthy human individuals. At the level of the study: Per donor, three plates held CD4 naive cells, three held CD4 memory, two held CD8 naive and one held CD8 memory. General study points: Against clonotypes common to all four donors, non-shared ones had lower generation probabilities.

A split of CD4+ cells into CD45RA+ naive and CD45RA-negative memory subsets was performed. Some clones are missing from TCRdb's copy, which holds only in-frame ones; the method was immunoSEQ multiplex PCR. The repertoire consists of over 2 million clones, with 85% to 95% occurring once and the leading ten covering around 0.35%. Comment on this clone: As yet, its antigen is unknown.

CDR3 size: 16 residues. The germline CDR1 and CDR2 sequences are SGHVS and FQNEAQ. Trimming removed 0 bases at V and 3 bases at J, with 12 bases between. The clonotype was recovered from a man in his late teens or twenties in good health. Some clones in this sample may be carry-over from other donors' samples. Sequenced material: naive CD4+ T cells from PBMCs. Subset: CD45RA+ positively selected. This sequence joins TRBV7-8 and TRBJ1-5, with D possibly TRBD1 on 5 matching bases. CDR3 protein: CASSLAGAGYNQPQHF. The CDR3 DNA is TGTGCCAGCAGCTTAGCGGGAGCAGGGTACAATCAGCCCCAGCATTTT. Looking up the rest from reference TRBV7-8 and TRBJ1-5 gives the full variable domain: GAGVSQSPRYKVAKRGQDVALRCDPISGHVSLFWYQQALGQGPEFLTYFQNEAQLDKSGLPSDRFFAERPEGSVSTLKIQRTQQEDSAVYLCASSLAGAGYNQPQHFGDGTRLSIL.